The 2 T cell receptor beta chains below come from one sample, sequenced in a study of vaccination and CD4 T cells after COVID-19. Sequencing of cultured CD4+ T cell DNA used the Oncomine TCR Beta short-read assay. TCRdb re-analysed the PCR reads in MiXCR, keeping a single row per CDR3 protein. The table lists around 19,000 distinct CDR3 sequences, over 75% of them singletons. Indicated treatment: approximately 9-day PBMC culture with coronavirus spike peptide pools or control peptides (ViraFEST assay). Their antigens remain unidentified. The starting material was CD4+ T cells from blood, cultured in vitro, obtained after SARS-CoV-2 vaccination. These receptors all stem from a human donor who received a COVID-19 vaccine.

This chain uses TRBV28 with TRBJ1-3; no clear D gene. V was pared by 4 bases and J by 3 bases, with 19 bases between. The CDR3 consists of 17 residues. CDR1 is MDHEN, CDR2 SYDVKM, per germline. CDR3 loop: CASSSIGIRAYGNTIYF. CDR3 nucleotide sequence: TGTGCCAGCAGTTCCATTGGGATACGAGCGTATGGAAACACCATATATTTT.

This chain joins TRBV7-8 and TRBJ2-2; TRBD2 aligns across 7 bases. The CDR3 extends over 16 amino acids. CDR1 and CDR2 from the germline V gene are SGHVS and FQNEAQ. V lost 5 bases to trimming and J lost 0 bases; unmatched junction nucleotides: 6. CDR3 amino acids: CASSPPGGPNTGELFF. In DNA, the CDR3 is TGTGCCAGCAGCCCGCCGGGGGGACCGAACACCGGGGAGCTGTTTTTT. The entire variable domain, with the rest obtained from reference TRBV7-8 and TRBJ2-2, is as follows: GAGVSQSPRYKVAKRGQDVALRCDPISGHVSLFWYQQALGQGPEFLTYFQNEAQLDKSGLPSDRFFAERPEGSVSTLKIQRTQQEDSAVYLCASSPPGGPNTGELFFGEGSRLTVL.